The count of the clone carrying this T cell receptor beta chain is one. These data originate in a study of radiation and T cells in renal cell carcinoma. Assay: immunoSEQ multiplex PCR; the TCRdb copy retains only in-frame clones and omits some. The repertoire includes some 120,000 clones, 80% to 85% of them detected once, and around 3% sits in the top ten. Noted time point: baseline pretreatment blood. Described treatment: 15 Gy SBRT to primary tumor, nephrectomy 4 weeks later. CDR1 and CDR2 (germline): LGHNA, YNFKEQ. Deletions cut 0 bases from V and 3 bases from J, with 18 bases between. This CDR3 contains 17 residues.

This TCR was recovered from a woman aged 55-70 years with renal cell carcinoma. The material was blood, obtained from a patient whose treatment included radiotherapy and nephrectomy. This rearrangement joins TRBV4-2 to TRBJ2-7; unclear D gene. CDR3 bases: TGTGCCAGCAGCCAAGATGCATCGGGTTTTTCGGGCTACGAGCAGTACTTC. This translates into CASSQDASGFSGYEQYF.